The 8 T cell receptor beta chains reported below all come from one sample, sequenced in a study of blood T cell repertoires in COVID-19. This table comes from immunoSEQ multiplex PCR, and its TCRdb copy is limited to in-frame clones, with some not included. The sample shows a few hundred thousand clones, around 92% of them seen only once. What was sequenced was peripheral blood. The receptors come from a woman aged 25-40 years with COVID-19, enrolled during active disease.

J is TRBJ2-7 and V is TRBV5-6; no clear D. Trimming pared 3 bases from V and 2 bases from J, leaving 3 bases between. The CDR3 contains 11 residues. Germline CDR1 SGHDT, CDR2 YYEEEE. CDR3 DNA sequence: TGTGCCAGCAGCTCCGCCTACGAGCAGTACTTC. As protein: CASSSAYEQYF.

The CDR3 region is CASSLTGYKSPLHF. DNA of the CDR3: TGTGCCAGCAGTTTAACAGGGTACAAATCACCCCTCCACTTT. V is TRBV27 and J is TRBJ1-6; tentative D call: TRBD1 (6 bases). V lost 2 bases and J 10 bases, leaving 12 bases between the germline ends. CDR1 and CDR2 from the germline V gene are MNHEY and SMNVEV (reference sequence). This CDR3 comprises 14 residues.

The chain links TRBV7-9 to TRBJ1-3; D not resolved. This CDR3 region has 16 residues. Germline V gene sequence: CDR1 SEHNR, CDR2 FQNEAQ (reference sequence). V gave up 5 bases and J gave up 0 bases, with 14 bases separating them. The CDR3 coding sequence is TGTGCCAGCAGCCTCGGGGTCGGGAGCTCTGGAAACACCATATATTTT. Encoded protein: CASSLGVGSSGNTIYF. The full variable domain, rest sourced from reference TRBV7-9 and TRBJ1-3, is DTGVSQNPRHKITKRGQNVTFRCDPISEHNRLYWYRQTLGQGPEFLTYFQNEAQLEKSRLLSDRFSAERPKGSFSTLEIQRTEQGDSAMYLCASSLGVGSSGNTIYFGEGSWLTVV.

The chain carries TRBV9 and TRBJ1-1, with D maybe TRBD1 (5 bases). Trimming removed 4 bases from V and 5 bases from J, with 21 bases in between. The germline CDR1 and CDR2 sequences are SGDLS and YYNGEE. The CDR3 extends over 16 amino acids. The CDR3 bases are TGTGCCAGCAGCATGATGCAGGGTTCCGGTGGGACTGAAGCTTTCTTT. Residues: CASSMMQGSGGTEAFF.

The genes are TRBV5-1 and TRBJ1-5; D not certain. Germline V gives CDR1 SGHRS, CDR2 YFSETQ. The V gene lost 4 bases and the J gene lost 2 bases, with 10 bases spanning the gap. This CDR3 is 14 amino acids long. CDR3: CASSLGVGNQPQHF. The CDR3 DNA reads TGCGCCAGCAGCCTCGGGGTGGGCAATCAGCCCCAGCATTTT.

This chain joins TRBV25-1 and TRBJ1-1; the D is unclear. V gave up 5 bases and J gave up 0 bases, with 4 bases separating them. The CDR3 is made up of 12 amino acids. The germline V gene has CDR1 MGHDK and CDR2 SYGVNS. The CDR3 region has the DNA TGTGCCAGCAGTCGTGTGAACACTGAAGCTTTCTTT. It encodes CASSRVNTEAFF.

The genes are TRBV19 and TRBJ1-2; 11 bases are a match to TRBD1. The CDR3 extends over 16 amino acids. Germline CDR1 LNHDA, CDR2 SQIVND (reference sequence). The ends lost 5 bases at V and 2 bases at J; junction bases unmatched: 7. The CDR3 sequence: CASSRTGGLTNYGYTF. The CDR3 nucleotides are TGTGCCAGTAGTCGGACAGGGGGCTTAACCAACTATGGCTACACCTTC.

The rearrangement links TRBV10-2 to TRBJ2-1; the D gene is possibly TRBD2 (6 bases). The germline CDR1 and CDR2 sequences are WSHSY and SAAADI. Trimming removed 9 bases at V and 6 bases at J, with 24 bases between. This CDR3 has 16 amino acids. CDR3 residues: CASRGSGESFINEQFF. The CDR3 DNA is TGCGCCAGTCGGGGTAGCGGCGAATCATTCATCAATGAGCAGTTCTTC.